Below are 13 T cell receptor beta chains sequenced from a single sample in a study of naive and memory T cell subsets. Amplification of ligated cDNA took four PCR rounds with SP2 and nested alpha and beta constant primers. MiXCR was run by TCRdb on the 5' RACE reads, yielding one entry per CDR3 protein. Counted here are roughly 56,000 distinct CDR3 sequences, over 7% occurring once; the ten biggest clones make up around 9.6%. TCR cDNA received a 3' ligated oligonucleotide that carried a UMI. These receptors were taken from a male donor in good health.

This clonotype has a count of ten or more. This chain links TRBV6-2 or TRBV6-3 with TRBJ2-7; TRBD1 is a possible D gene (5 bases). Germline V CDR1 and CDR2: MNHEY, SVGEGT. Deletions cut 5 bases from V and 4 bases from J, with 6 bases between. The CDR3 totals 11 residues. The CDR3 sequence is CASSGAYEQYF. The CDR3 nucleotides read TGTGCCAGCAGTGGGGCATACGAGCAGTACTTC.

This clonotype was seen many times. The rearrangement uses TRBV5-1 and TRBJ2-7, with 7 bases that match TRBD1. From germline, CDR1 is SGHRS and CDR2 YFSETQ. The trim removed 1 base at V and 7 bases at J, leaving 8 bases unmatched. The CDR3 is made up of 14 amino acids. The CDR3 coding sequence is TGCGCCAGCAGCTTGTCGACAGGGAATCAAGAGCAGTACTTC. Protein sequence: CASSLSTGNQEQYF.

This clonotype was seen many times. V gene TRBV27 combines with J gene TRBJ2-1, with 7 nucleotides matching TRBD1. The CDR3 totals 12 residues. The germline V gene has CDR1 MNHEY and CDR2 SMNVEV (reference sequence). With 10 bases clipped from V and 4 bases from J, the junction kept 4 bases outside the gene matches. The CDR3 region is CATDRNYNEQFF. CDR3 bases: TGTGCCACGGACAGGAATTACAATGAGCAGTTCTTC.

With regard to this clonotype: A much larger clone lies a single base off, so this may be a read error. The CDR3 nucleotides read TGCGACAGCAGCCTCTGGACTAGCGGATCCTACAATGAGCAGTTCTTC. This sequence encodes CDSSLWTSGSYNEQFF. The gene calls are TRBV5-1 and TRBJ2-1; 10 nucleotides line up with TRBD2. Germline V lookup: CDR1 SGHRS, CDR2 YFSETQ. This CDR3 has 16 amino acids.

The V and J genes are TRBV5-5 and TRBJ1-3, with 9 bases that match TRBD1. The CDR3 covers 15 residues. Looked up from germline, CDR1 is SGHKS and CDR2 is YYEKEE (reference sequence). V trimming: 4 bases; J trimming: 2 bases; junction bases outside the gene matches: 4. In DNA form, the CDR3 reads TGTGCCAGCAGCGTGGACAGGGGCACTGGAAACACCATATATTTT. Protein: CASSVDRGTGNTIYF.

V is TRBV6-2 or TRBV6-3 and J is TRBJ2-1; no clear D gene. The CDR3 contains 15 residues. V lost 3 bases to trimming and J lost 10 bases, with 19 bases between them. CDR1 is MNHEY and CDR2 is SVGEGT in the germline V gene. The CDR3 is CASSYSRIVTSEQFF. In DNA form, the CDR3 reads TGTGCCAGCAGTTATTCCAGAATTGTAACGAGCGAGCAGTTCTTC.

By share of the sample, this clonotype is large (0.1 to 1%). The chain couples TRBV19 to TRBJ1-3; no definite D call. Deletions cut 5 bases from V and 2 bases from J, with 13 bases between. The germline V gene has CDR1 LNHDA and CDR2 SQIVND (reference sequence). This CDR3 contains 15 residues. As DNA, the CDR3 is TGTGCCAGTAGTCTACGACATTTCGCTGGAAACACCATATATTTT. Its protein is CASSLRHFAGNTIYF.

Remarks on this clonotype: This may come from a read error, since a much larger clone is one base off. The chain is built from TRBV3-1 and TRBJ2-1, with D perhaps TRBD2 (5 bases). This CDR3 region has 17 residues. Germline assignment: CDR1 LGHDT and CDR2 YNNKEL (reference sequence). The CDR3 DNA sequence: TGTGCCAGAAGCCAAGATCTAGCCACGGTCTCCTACAATGAGCAGTTCTTC. Translating it yields CARSQDLATVSYNEQFF.

This clonotype was counted many times. This sequence joins TRBV7-6 and TRBJ2-7, with TRBD2 as a possible D gene (5 bases). The germline CDR1 and CDR2 sequences are SGHVS and FNYEAQ. The CDR3 sequence is 14 residues long. V shed 6 bases and J shed 2 bases, with 14 bases lying between them. The CDR3 region has the DNA TGTGCCAGCAGTTCCTCCGCGGGTGCCTACGAGCAGTACTTC. Protein product: CASSSSAGAYEQYF.

At least ten counts were recorded for this clonotype. V and J are TRBV5-1 and TRBJ2-5, with 11 positions matching TRBD2. This CDR3 comprises 16 residues. V was clipped by 0 bases and J by 2 bases; unmatched bases: 3. The germline CDR1 and CDR2 sequences are SGHRS and YFSETQ. This CDR3 is CASSLALAGEQETQYF. The CDR3 DNA follows: TGCGCCAGCAGCTTGGCACTAGCGGGAGAACAAGAGACCCAGTACTTC.

There are many counts of this clonotype. V is TRBV6-1 and J is TRBJ2-4, with 7 bases identical to TRBD1. V dropped 6 bases and J dropped 0; count of bases not matched to a gene: 8. This CDR3 spans 16 amino acids. Germline V gene data show CDR1 as MNHNS and CDR2 as SASEGT. The CDR3 region is CASRALGQIAKNIQYF. The CDR3 DNA follows: TGTGCCAGCAGAGCCTTGGGACAGATAGCCAAAAACATTCAGTACTTC.

The rearrangement links TRBV18 to TRBJ1-6; maybe TRBD1 (5 bases). Trimming left V 5 bases short and J 9 bases short, with 14 bases between. The CDR3 sequence is 14 residues long. The germline gives CDR1 KGHSH, CDR2 LQKENI. The CDR3 nucleotides are TGTGCCAGCTCAGTCGGCAGGGAGAGTTCACCCCTCCACTTT. Translation gives CASSVGRESSPLHF.

The table lists this clonotype with a few counts. V gene TRBV2 combines with J gene TRBJ1-5; the D gene is possibly TRBD1 (6 bases). The CDR3 is 15 residues long. Looked up from germline, CDR1 is SNHLY and CDR2 is FYNNEI. The V end lost 5 bases, the J end lost 0 bases, and 11 bases lay between the germline ends. In DNA form, the CDR3 reads TGTGCCAGCAGTTCGAACAGGGATAGCAATCAGCCCCAGCATTTT. Its protein product is CASSSNRDSNQPQHF.